The 22 T cell receptor beta chains in this list originate from one sample, sequenced in a study of CXCR3-negative and CXCR3-positive naive CD8 T cells. Study results and limitations: CXCR3-negative naive cells had less hydrophobic TRB CDR3s than did CXCR3-positive naive cells.

The antigens for these receptors are not known. Through 5' RACE with UMI labels, the TRB cDNA libraries were prepared. TCRdb re-called the 5' RACE reads and gives one entry per CDR3 protein, without DNA. This sample's table reports about 120,000 distinct CDR3 sequences. The sequenced sample consisted of naive CXCR3+ CD8+ T cells from blood. Subset denoted: CD45RO-CCR7+CD27+CD95- naive CD8+ T cells expressing CXCR3 (TNR3+). Source of these receptors: a human donor in good health. Some clones in this sample may be carry-over from other donors' samples.

The chain combines TRBV7-3 with TRBJ2-7. The CDR3 totals 14 residues. Germline V gene sequence: CDR1 SGHTA, CDR2 FQGTGA. The CDR3 spells CASSLGQLSYEQYF.

This chain joins TRBV29-1 and TRBJ2-7; with no DNA, the TCRdb D assignment of TRBD1 cannot be verified. The CDR3 is made up of 13 amino acids. The germline gives CDR1 SQVTM, CDR2 ANQGSEA. This CDR3 reads CSADRDSPYEQYF.

V and J are TRBV5-4 and TRBJ2-4. This CDR3 is 11 amino acids long. Germline CDR1 SGHNT, CDR2 YYREEE (reference sequence). CDR3 region: CASSRGNIQYF.

This sequence joins TRBV7-2 and TRBJ2-1; the TRBD2 assignment by TCRdb is unverifiable without DNA. Germline assignment: CDR1 SGHTA and CDR2 FQGNSA. CDR3 length: 16 amino acids. The CDR3 reads CASSLAFLAGANEQFF.

The chain is built from TRBV5-1 and TRBJ2-1. The length of the CDR3 is 16 residues. Looked up from germline, CDR1 is SGHRS and CDR2 is YFSETQ. The CDR3 loop is CASSLVAGGSYNEQFF.

The chain uses TRBV4-1 and TRBJ1-1. The CDR3 is 15 amino acids. In germline, CDR1 is MGHRA, CDR2 YSYEKL. The CDR3 loop reads CASSQDLLADTEAFF.

CDR3 sequence: CATSDRTSGVYNEQFF. V is TRBV24-1 and J is TRBJ2-1; TCRdb's D gene call, TRBD2, goes unchecked for lack of DNA. CDR1 and CDR2 from the germline V gene are KGHDR and SFDVKD. The CDR3 is made up of 16 amino acids.

The chain uses TRBV12-3 or TRBV12-4 and TRBJ2-7. The CDR3 extends over 13 amino acids. The CDR3 sequence: CASSLSYKDEQYF.

The rearrangement links TRBV14 to TRBJ2-7. This CDR3 comprises 14 residues. Germline CDR1 and CDR2: SGHDN and FVKESK. CDR3 residues: CASSQDRYSYEQYF.

The chain joins TRBV27 to TRBJ2-7; the D call of TRBD1 rests on TCRdb alone, since no DNA is present to check it. The germline gives CDR1 MNHEY, CDR2 SMNVEV (reference sequence). The CDR3 length is 12 residues. This CDR3 is CASSFTPGEQYF.

This chain joins TRBV2 and TRBJ2-3. CDR1 SNHLY and CDR2 FYNNEI come from the germline V gene. This CDR3 is built from 17 residues. CDR3: CASSELGHYRRTDTQYF. Based on the CDR3 plus reference TRBV2 and TRBJ2-3, the full variable domain is EPEVTQTPSHQVTQMGQEVILRCVPISNHLYFYWYRQILGQKVEFLVSFYNNEISEKSEIFDDQFSVERPDGSNFTLKIRSTKLEDSAMYFCASSELGHYRRTDTQYFGPGTRLTVL.

The genes are TRBV28 and TRBJ1-2. This CDR3 comprises 15 residues. CDR1 MDHEN and CDR2 SYDVKM come from the germline V gene. CDR3 region: CASSLQHTLGYGYTF.

This sequence joins TRBV28 and TRBJ2-7; absent DNA, TCRdb's TRBD1 call cannot be checked. This CDR3 spans 12 amino acids. Looked up from germline, CDR1 is MDHEN and CDR2 is SYDVKM. The CDR3 loop reads CASSFEGNEQYF. Variable domain in full (rest from reference TRBV28 and TRBJ2-7): DVKVTQSSRYLVKRTGEKVFLECVQDMDHENMFWYRQDPGLGLRLIYFSYDVKMKEKGDIPEGYSVSREKKERFSLILESASTNQTSMYLCASSFEGNEQYFGPGTRLTVT.

J is TRBJ2-3 and V is TRBV28; the TRBD1 assignment by TCRdb is unverifiable without DNA. The CDR3 sequence is 15 residues long. The germline CDR1 and CDR2 sequences are MDHEN and SYDVKM. The CDR3: CASIFSQGATDTQYF.

V and J are TRBV11-2 and TRBJ1-1; the D gene TCRdb calls, TRBD1, cannot be checked with no DNA. Germline-derived CDR1 and CDR2 are SGHAT and FQNNGV. There are 15 residues in the CDR3. Here the CDR3 reads CASSGSGTGAFSAFF.

The CDR3 loop is CASSPQGFVYEQYF. This sequence joins TRBV6-5 and TRBJ2-7; TCRdb's D gene call, TRBD1, goes unchecked for lack of DNA. The CDR3 runs 14 residues. Per germline, CDR1 MNHEY and CDR2 SVGAGI.

The chain couples TRBV29-1 to TRBJ2-5; checking the TCRdb D call of TRBD2 is not possible without DNA. Germline V gene sequence: CDR1 SQVTM, CDR2 ANQGSEA. This CDR3 contains 16 residues. CDR3: CSVENYGLADEETQYF.

The V gene is TRBV11-3, the J gene TRBJ2-7; the D call of TRBD1 rests on TCRdb alone, since no DNA is present to check it. Germline V CDR1 and CDR2: SGHNT, YENEEA. CDR3 length: 14 amino acids. CDR3: CASSLAGTTYEQYF.

The chain combines TRBV19 with TRBJ1-1; the TRBD1 assignment by TCRdb is unverifiable without DNA. This CDR3 is 15 amino acids long. From germline, CDR1 is LNHDA and CDR2 SQIVND (reference sequence). CDR3 protein: CASSIVGVENTEAFF. The variable domain in full, with the rest retrieved from reference TRBV19 and TRBJ1-1, is DGGITQSPKYLFRKEGQNVTLSCEQNLNHDAMYWYRQDPGQGLRLIYYSQIVNDFQKGDIAEGYSVSREKKESFPLTVTSAQKNPTAFYLCASSIVGVENTEAFFGQGTRLTVV.

The rearrangement links TRBV28 to TRBJ2-5; TCRdb's assignment of TRBD1 cannot be checked, as there is no DNA. CDR3 length: 13 amino acids. Per germline, CDR1 MDHEN and CDR2 SYDVKM. The CDR3 loop reads CASQGQGQETQYF.

The rearrangement joins TRBV28 to TRBJ2-3; lacking DNA, the TRBD1 call made by TCRdb goes unchecked. Germline loops: CDR1 MDHEN, CDR2 SYDVKM. The CDR3 has 14 residues. The chain's CDR3 is CASSPRQGSDTQYF.

This chain connects TRBV3-1 to TRBJ2-2; TCRdb's D gene call, TRBD1, goes unchecked for lack of DNA. Per germline, CDR1 LGHDT and CDR2 YNNKEL (reference sequence). The CDR3 has 15 residues. The CDR3 is CASSQEQGNTGELFF.